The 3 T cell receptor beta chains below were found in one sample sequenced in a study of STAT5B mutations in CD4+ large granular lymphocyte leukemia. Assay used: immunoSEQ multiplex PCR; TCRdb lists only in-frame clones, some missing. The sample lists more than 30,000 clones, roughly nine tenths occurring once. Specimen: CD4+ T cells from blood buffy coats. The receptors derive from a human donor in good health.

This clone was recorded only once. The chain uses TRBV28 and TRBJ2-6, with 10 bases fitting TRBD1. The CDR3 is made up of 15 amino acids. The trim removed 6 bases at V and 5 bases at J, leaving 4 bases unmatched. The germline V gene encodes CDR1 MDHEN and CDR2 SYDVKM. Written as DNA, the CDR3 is TGTGCCAGCAGCCGACAGGGGGCTAGGGCCAACGTCCTGACTTTC. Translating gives CASSRQGARANVLTF. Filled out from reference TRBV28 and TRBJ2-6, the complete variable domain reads DVKVTQSSRYLVKRTGEKVFLECVQDMDHENMFWYRQDPGLGLRLIYFSYDVKMKEKGDIPEGYSVSREKKERFSLILESASTNQTSMYLCASSRQGARANVLTFGAGSRLTVL.

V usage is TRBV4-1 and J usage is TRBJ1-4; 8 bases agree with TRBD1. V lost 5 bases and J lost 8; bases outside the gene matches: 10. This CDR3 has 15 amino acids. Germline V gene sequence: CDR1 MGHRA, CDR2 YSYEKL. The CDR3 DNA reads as TGCGCCAGCAGCTCACAGGGGACAGGAGGAGAAAAACTGTTTTTT. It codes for CASSSQGTGGEKLFF.

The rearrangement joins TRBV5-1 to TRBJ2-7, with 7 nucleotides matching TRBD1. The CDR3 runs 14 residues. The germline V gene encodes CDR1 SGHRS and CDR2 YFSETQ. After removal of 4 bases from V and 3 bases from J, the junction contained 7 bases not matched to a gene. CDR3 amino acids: CASSPLTGLYEQYF. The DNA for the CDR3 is TGCGCCAGCAGCCCCCTGACAGGGCTCTACGAGCAGTACTTC.